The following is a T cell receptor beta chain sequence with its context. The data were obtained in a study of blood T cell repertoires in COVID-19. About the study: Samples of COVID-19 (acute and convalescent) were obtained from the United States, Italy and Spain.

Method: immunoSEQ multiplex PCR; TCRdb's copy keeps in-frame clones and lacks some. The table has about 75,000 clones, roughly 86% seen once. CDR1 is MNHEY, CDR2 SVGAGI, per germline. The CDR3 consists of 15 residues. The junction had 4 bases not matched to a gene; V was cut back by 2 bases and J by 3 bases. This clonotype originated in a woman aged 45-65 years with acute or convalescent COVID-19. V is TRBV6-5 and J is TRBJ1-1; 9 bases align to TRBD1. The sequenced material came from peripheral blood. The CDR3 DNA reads TGTGCCAGCAGTTACGGGACAGGGAAGTACACTGAAGCTTTCTTT. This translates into CASSYGTGKYTEAFF.